The TCR beta chain under discussion was sequenced for a study of beta chain features in type 1 diabetes. All of the isolated RNA was reverse transcribed, so expressed TCRB transcripts were sequenced. Generated by immunoSEQ multiplex PCR, the TCRdb table keeps only in-frame clones and is missing some. The sample has 810,000 or so clones, 15% to 20% seen once; the top ten hold 0.02% to 0.03%. The V and J ends lost 6 bases and 8 bases, in that order; junction bases with no gene match: 11. This CDR3 is built from 14 residues. Germline CDR1 and CDR2: MNHEY and SMNVEV (reference sequence). The TCR sequence derives from a woman between 18 and 29 years old in good health. The sequenced material came from naive CD4+ T cells from blood. V and J are TRBV27 and TRBJ1-2, with TRBD1 identical over 8 bases. CDR3 protein: CASRSTKTGEGYTF. The CDR3 DNA follows: TGTGCCAGCAGATCCACGAAGACAGGGGAGGGCTACACCTTC.